What follows are 26 T cell receptor beta chains derived from one specimen sequenced in a study of T cell repertoires in cytomegalovirus infection. Their cognate antigens are unknown. TCRdb re-analysed the reads in MiXCR, keeping a single row per CDR3 protein. The data contain roughly 280,000 distinct CDR3 sequences, about 20% of them seen just once; the ten biggest clones take up roughly a fifth. This material consisted of cultured PBMCs, taken from culture after CMV antigen stimulation. The receptors here all came from a human donor in good health (CMV status not recorded). Some clones in this sample may be carry-over from other donors' samples.

This clonotype came up many times. The chain carries TRBV7-2 and TRBJ2-2, with TRBD2 matching over 8 bases. The CDR3 spans 15 residues. V gave up 7 bases and J gave up 4 bases; unmatched junction bases: 8. Germline V gene lookup returns CDR1 SGHTA and CDR2 FQGNSA. CDR3: CASTGGMPSTGELFF. In DNA form, the CDR3 reads TGTGCCAGCACGGGAGGGATGCCCAGCACCGGGGAGCTGTTTTTT.

This clonotype was observed at least ten times. V gene TRBV4-3 combines with J gene TRBJ2-6, with D maybe TRBD1 (5 bases). Germline values: CDR1 LGHNA, CDR2 YSLEER. The CDR3 runs 18 residues. The germline V and J ends were trimmed by 4 bases and 1 base, with 17 bases remaining between them. CDR3 sequence reads: CASSRGHYSNSGANVLTF. Here the CDR3 DNA reads TGCGCCAGCAGCCGCGGACATTACTCTAATTCTGGGGCCAACGTCCTGACTTTC.

This rearrangement joins TRBV12-3 or TRBV12-4 to TRBJ2-5; D possibly corresponds to TRBD1 (6 bases). The CDR3 covers 16 residues. Trimming took 2 bases from V and 3 from J, leaving 16 bases between them. CDR3 sequence (DNA): TGTGCCAGCAGTTTATCCCCGCGGGCAGGGGAAGAGACCCAGTACTTC. This translates into CASSLSPRAGEETQYF.

The chain carries TRBV6-2 or TRBV6-3 and TRBJ2-1; unclear D gene. The V end was cut by 2 bases, the J end by 8 bases, with 16 bases between. Germline assignment: CDR1 MNHEY and CDR2 SVGEGT. The CDR3 extends over 15 amino acids. CDR3 loop: CASSYPEVAWDEQFF. As DNA, the CDR3 is TGTGCCAGCAGTTACCCCGAAGTAGCTTGGGATGAGCAGTTCTTC.

This clonotype was seen more than once but under ten times. V and J are TRBV19 and TRBJ1-4; a weak D match, TRBD1 (5 bases). CDR1 and CDR2 from the germline V gene are LNHDA and SQIVND (reference sequence). V was clipped by 3 bases and J by 11 bases, with 16 bases between them. This CDR3 comprises 14 residues. CDR3 nucleotide sequence: TGTGCCAGTAGTATCGGGGGGGATTTCGGGAAACTGTTTTTT. Protein product: CASSIGGDFGKLFF. Using reference TRBV19 and TRBJ1-4 for the parts outside the CDR3, the full variable domain is DGGITQSPKYLFRKEGQNVTLSCEQNLNHDAMYWYRQDPGQGLRLIYYSQIVNDFQKGDIAEGYSVSREKKESFPLTVTSAQKNPTAFYLCASSIGGDFGKLFFGSGTQLSVL.

This clonotype turned up a few times. The chain joins TRBV5-4 to TRBJ1-1, with a possible D match to TRBD1 (5 bases). From germline, CDR1 is SGHNT and CDR2 YYREEE (reference sequence). The CDR3 runs 14 residues. V lost 3 bases to trimming and J lost 7 bases, with 16 bases between them. The CDR3 loop reads CASSYGQVPGEAFF. The DNA for the CDR3 is TGTGCCAGCAGCTACGGACAAGTCCCAGGTGAAGCTTTCTTT.

This chain uses TRBV28 with TRBJ2-5; 9 nucleotides line up with TRBD2. Germline CDR1 is MDHEN and CDR2 is SYDVKM. Unmatched junction bases numbered 12, after V lost 5 bases and J lost 5 bases. This CDR3 comprises 16 residues. The CDR3 sequence: CASSPTAGGFMETQYF. DNA of the CDR3: TGTGCCAGCAGTCCGACGGCGGGAGGGTTCATGGAGACCCAGTACTTC.

This clonotype was seen ten or more times. V is TRBV5-1 and J is TRBJ1-1, with 7 bases lining up with TRBD1. This CDR3 region has 17 residues. The V segment lost 1 base and the J segment 2 bases; nucleotides outside the gene matches: 11. The germline V gene has CDR1 SGHRS and CDR2 YFSETQ. CDR3 in DNA: TGCGCCAGCAGCTTGTCAATGAGAAGGGGGCGCAACACTGAAGCTTTCTTT. This translates into CASSLSMRRGRNTEAFF.

This clonotype was observed at least ten times. This rearrangement joins TRBV7-3 to TRBJ2-7, with D possibly matching TRBD2 (7 bases). CDR3 size: 17 residues. V was shortened by 1 base and J by 0 bases, with 16 bases between the two germline ends. Per the germline V gene, CDR1 is SGHTA and CDR2 is FQGTGA. CDR3 sequence (DNA): TGTGCCAGCAGCTTAATGCCGGGGGGCGGAAGCTCCTACGAGCAGTACTTC. It is translated as CASSLMPGGGSSYEQYF.

This clonotype has a handful of counts. The rearrangement uses TRBV10-3 and TRBJ2-7; the match to TRBD1 covers 9 bases. The CDR3 runs 15 residues. Germline trimming cut 5 bases from V and 0 bases from J; bases unmatched to any gene: 5. Germline lookup yields CDR1 ENHRY and CDR2 SYGVKD. The CDR3 protein is CAISPGQGPSYEQYF. Written as DNA, the CDR3 is TGTGCCATCAGTCCGGGACAGGGTCCCTCCTACGAGCAGTACTTC.

The chain is built from TRBV12-3 or TRBV12-4 and TRBJ2-7; TRBD2 is a possible D gene (6 bases). V was shortened by 7 bases and J by 2 bases, with 15 bases between the two germline ends. CDR3 size: 14 residues. In DNA, the CDR3 is TGTGCCAGCACCCTTAGCGGAAGAACCTACGAGCAGTACTTC. This gives the protein CASTLSGRTYEQYF.

This clonotype was seen a few times. The chain recombines TRBV28 with TRBJ1-1; D gene unclear. V was pared by 2 bases and J by 7 bases, with 8 bases between. Germline assignment: CDR1 MDHEN and CDR2 SYDVKM. This CDR3 spans 12 amino acids. CDR3 DNA sequence: TGTGCCAGCAGTTTACGTCAGGTTGAAGCTTTCTTT. It yields the protein CASSLRQVEAFF.

About this clonotype itself: Possible read error: a much larger clone is one base away. The chain couples TRBV6-8 to TRBJ1-1; possibly TRBD1 for D (5 bases). Germline V lookup: CDR1 MNHGY, CDR2 SAAAGT. This CDR3 has 14 residues. Trimming left V 5 bases short and J 4 bases short, with 14 bases between. The CDR3: CASSPLGTVTEAFF. CDR3 bases: TGTGCCAGCAGTCCTCTGGGGACGGTCACTGAAGCTTTCTTT.

J is TRBJ2-1 and V is TRBV9, with unresolved D. The CDR3 covers 17 residues. Germline lookup yields CDR1 SGDLS and CDR2 YYNGEE. The germline V and J ends were trimmed by 0 bases and 2 bases, with 15 bases remaining between them. CDR3 residues: CASSVASRPFTYNEQFF. CDR3 coding DNA: TGTGCCAGCAGCGTAGCCAGCCGACCTTTTACCTACAATGAGCAGTTCTTC. Supplemented by reference TRBV9 and TRBJ2-1, the full variable domain reads DSGVTQTPKHLITATGQRVTLRCSPRSGDLSVYWYQQSLDQGLQFLIQYYNGEERAKGNILERFSAQQFPDLHSELNLSSLELGDSALYFCASSVASRPFTYNEQFFGPGTRLTVL.

The V and J genes are TRBV19 and TRBJ1-2; D is unclear. CDR3 size: 12 residues. The V gene's germline CDR1 is LNHDA and CDR2 SQIVND (reference sequence). Trimming shortened V by 3 bases and J by 8 bases, and 10 bases separated the two germline ends. CDR3 coding DNA: TGTGCCAGTAGTATTCTCGCGGGCGGCTACACCTTC. It translates to CASSILAGGYTF.

The chain is built from TRBV24-1 and TRBJ2-2; 7 bases line up with TRBD1. V shed 7 bases and J 3 bases; nucleotides not matched to a gene: 4. The CDR3 has 14 amino acids. Germline V CDR1 and CDR2: KGHDR, SFDVKD. In nucleotides, the CDR3 is TGTGCCACCAGGAGGGGGCAGGACACCGGGGAGCTGTTTTTT. Amino acids: CATRRGQDTGELFF.

This clonotype was detected many times. The CDR3 sequence: CASSERGFGTGADNEQFF. CDR3 nucleotide sequence: TGTGCCAGCAGTGAGAGGGGATTTGGGACGGGAGCCGACAATGAGCAGTTCTTC. The rearrangement uses TRBV6-1 and TRBJ2-1, with D possibly matching TRBD2 (6 bases). This CDR3 contains 18 residues. Germline CDR1 reads MNHNS; CDR2 reads SASEGT. Trimming removed 3 bases from V and 5 bases from J, with 23 bases in between.

This clonotype showed up many times. The gene calls are TRBV7-9 and TRBJ2-3; TRBD1 matches at 12 bases. CDR3 length: 18 residues. Germline CDR1 reads SEHNR; CDR2 reads FQNEAQ (reference sequence). The J segment lost 0 bases and the V segment lost 3 bases, leaving 7 bases of the junction unmatched. The CDR3 nucleotides read TGTGCCAGCAGCTTGCCCTCGGGACAGGGGGCGAGCACAGATACGCAGTATTTT. It codes for CASSLPSGQGASTDTQYF.

The CDR3 nucleotides are TGTGCCAGCAAGACAGGGAGCTATGGCTACACCTTC. Protein sequence: CASKTGSYGYTF. The chain links TRBV6-5 to TRBJ1-2, with 7 positions matching TRBD1. The V gene end was trimmed by 7 bases and the J gene end by 4 bases; junction bases not matched to a gene: 3. Germline lookup yields CDR1 MNHEY and CDR2 SVGAGI. This CDR3 is built from 12 residues.

This clonotype appeared many times. The chain combines TRBV12-3 or TRBV12-4 with TRBJ2-1; the D is unclear. This CDR3 has 14 amino acids. Trimming took off 3 bases at V and 0 bases at J, with 6 bases between the two ends. The CDR3 region is CASSFSGSYNEQFF. The CDR3 DNA reads TGTGCCAGCAGTTTCAGTGGCTCCTACAATGAGCAGTTCTTC.

This clonotype was seen ten or more times. V usage is TRBV7-2 and J usage is TRBJ1-1, with D uncertain. Germline V lookup: CDR1 SGHTA, CDR2 FQGNSA. The CDR3 runs 13 residues. Trimming took off 5 bases at V and 3 bases at J, with 10 bases between the two ends. CDR3 nucleotide sequence: TGTGCCAGCAGCGCCTGGTCGTACACTGAAGCTTTCTTT. It codes for CASSAWSYTEAFF.

The sample holds a few counts of this clonotype. This chain joins TRBV7-3 and TRBJ2-1, with a weak D call TRBD2 (5 bases). Trimming cost V 1 base and J 0 bases, with 10 bases left between them. The V gene's germline CDR1 is SGHTA and CDR2 FQGTGA. This CDR3 is built from 16 residues. The CDR3 coding sequence is TGTGCCAGCAGCTTAAATAGCGCCCGCTCCTACAATGAGCAGTTCTTC. As protein: CASSLNSARSYNEQFF.

The chain combines TRBV7-8 with TRBJ1-4, with D perhaps matching TRBD1 (6 bases). The CDR3 has 14 amino acids. V was cut by 4 bases and J by 3 bases, with 9 bases left in between. CDR1 and CDR2 (germline): SGHVS, FQNEAQ. The CDR3 spells CASSSGHSNEKLFF. The CDR3 coding sequence is TGTGCCAGCAGCTCGGGACATTCTAATGAAAAACTGTTTTTT.

Concerning this clonotype: A read error may explain this, as a much larger clone is one base away. This sequence joins TRBV7-2 and TRBJ2-7; TRBD1 might be the D (5 bases). The V gene lost 1 base and the J gene lost 8 bases, with 18 bases spanning the gap. The germline V gene encodes CDR1 SGHTA and CDR2 FQGNSA. The CDR3 runs to 15 residues. The CDR3 is CASSLGRQGHRKQYF. The CDR3 nucleotides read TGTGCCAGCAGCTTAGGGCGTCAGGGCCATAGGAAGCAGTACTTC.

This clonotype was picked up many times. The chain couples TRBV7-2 to TRBJ2-1, with TRBD2 identical over 12 bases. The CDR3 has 17 residues. CDR1 is SGHTA and CDR2 is FQGNSA in the germline V gene. Germline trimming cut 5 bases from V and 7 bases from J; bases unmatched to any gene: 12. The CDR3 nucleotides read TGTGCCAGCAGCCTCCTCCTAGCGGGAGGGTTGTCAAATGAGCAGTTCTTC. Translating gives CASSLLLAGGLSNEQFF.

This clonotype has more than one count but fewer than ten. V and J are TRBV14 and TRBJ2-1; D tentatively fits TRBD1 or TRBD2 (5 bases each). Germline V gene data show CDR1 as SGHDN and CDR2 as FVKESK. CDR3 length: 16 residues. V lost 0 bases to trimming and J lost 3 bases, with 12 bases between them. This chain's CDR3 is CASSQDGTGNYNEQFF. CDR3 DNA: TGTGCCAGCAGCCAAGATGGGACGGGGAACTACAATGAGCAGTTCTTC.